These T cell receptor beta chains were read from a single sample in a study of T cell changes during pregnancy in multiple sclerosis. Sequencing was performed with immunoSEQ multiplex PCR; in TCRdb, only in-frame clones are kept and a portion is missing. The sample holds 40,000 to 45,000 clones; around 90% are singletons and the top ten take 5.9%. The input for sequencing was CD8+ T cells from peripheral blood mononuclear cells, taken after pregnancy. All receptors derive from a female donor in good health, enrolled as a control in a pregnancy study. CDR3s leave out the opening cysteine and the closing phenylalanine or tryptophan. D genes are given only for firm matches.

CDR3 protein	J gene	V gene	D gene
ASSSRLAVLTDTQY	TRBJ2-3	TRBV5-4	TRBD2
ASSLTDRVYEQY	TRBJ2-7	TRBV5-6	TRBD1
ASSSGTGGTTNEKLF	TRBJ1-4	TRBV7-9	TRBD1
ASSPGGQNSPLH	TRBJ1-6	TRBV7-9	TRBD1
ASMKDRETEAF	TRBJ1-1	TRBV2	TRBD1
ASSYPGGGRAEAF	TRBJ1-1	TRBV6-5	NA
ASGQSTGGDSPLH	TRBJ1-6	TRBV2	TRBD1
SVDPTGRNTGELF	TRBJ2-2	TRBV29-1	NA
ASSETGPNYGYT	TRBJ1-2	TRBV6-5	TRBD1
ASSEYWRQPQH	TRBJ1-5	TRBV10-2	NA
ASSLEAGGRQPQH	TRBJ1-5	TRBV7-8	TRBD1
ASSLSTGNYGYT	TRBJ1-2	TRBV27	NA
ATSRDLWGGANTGELF	TRBJ2-2	TRBV15	TRBD2
ASSLDWGGGDTQY	TRBJ2-3	TRBV7-2	TRBD2
ASSPGSREAF	TRBJ1-1	TRBV5-4	NA
AWSVQGYEQY	TRBJ2-7	TRBV30	NA
ASSQERAGDSYEQY	TRBJ2-7	TRBV4-2	TRBD2
ASSLAVRTKADTQY	TRBJ2-3	TRBV5-6	NA
ASSPYRVLNEKLF	TRBJ1-4	TRBV18	NA
ASSPPGDTEAF	TRBJ1-1	TRBV7-6	NA
ASSWRWDEQY	TRBJ2-7	TRBV5-5	NA
ASSLVYSDTQY	TRBJ2-3	TRBV7-9	NA
ASSPQGDEQY	TRBJ2-7	TRBV18	TRBD1
ASASSNSPLH	TRBJ1-6	TRBV27	NA
ASSPWTGDGYT	TRBJ1-2	TRBV7-9	TRBD1
ASSETEGGAANYGYT	TRBJ1-2	TRBV6-1	NA
ASSGLTGTDYGYT	TRBJ1-2	TRBV6-1	NA
ASSVAGQGNEKLF	TRBJ1-4	TRBV9	TRBD1